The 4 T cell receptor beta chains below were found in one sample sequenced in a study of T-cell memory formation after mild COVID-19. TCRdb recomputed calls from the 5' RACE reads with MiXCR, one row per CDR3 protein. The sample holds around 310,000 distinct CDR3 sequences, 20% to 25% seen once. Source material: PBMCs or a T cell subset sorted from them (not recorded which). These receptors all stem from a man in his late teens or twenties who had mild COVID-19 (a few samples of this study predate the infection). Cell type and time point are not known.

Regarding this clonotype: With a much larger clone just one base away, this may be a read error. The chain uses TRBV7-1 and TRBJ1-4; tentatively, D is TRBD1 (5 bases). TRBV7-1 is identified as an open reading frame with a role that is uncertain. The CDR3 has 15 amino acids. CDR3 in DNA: TGTGCCAGCAGCCCCAGACCAACCCAGGGTGAACAACTGTTTTTT. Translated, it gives CASSPRPTQGEQLFF.

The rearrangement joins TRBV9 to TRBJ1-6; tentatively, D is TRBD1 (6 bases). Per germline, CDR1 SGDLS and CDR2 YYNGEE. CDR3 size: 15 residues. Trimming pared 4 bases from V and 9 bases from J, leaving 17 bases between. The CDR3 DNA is TGTGCCAGCAGCCCCCGGACAGAGAGTCTTTCACCCCTCCACTTT. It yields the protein CASSPRTESLSPLHF. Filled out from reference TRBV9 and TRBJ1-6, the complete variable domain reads DSGVTQTPKHLITATGQRVTLRCSPRSGDLSVYWYQQSLDQGLQFLIQYYNGEERAKGNILERFSAQQFPDLHSELNLSSLELGDSALYFCASSPRTESLSPLHFGNGTRLTVT.

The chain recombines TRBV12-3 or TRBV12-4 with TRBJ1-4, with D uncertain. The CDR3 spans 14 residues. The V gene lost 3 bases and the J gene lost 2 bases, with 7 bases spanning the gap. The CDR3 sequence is CASSFQGTNEKLFF. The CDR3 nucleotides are TGTGCCAGCAGTTTCCAAGGGACTAATGAAAAACTGTTTTTT.

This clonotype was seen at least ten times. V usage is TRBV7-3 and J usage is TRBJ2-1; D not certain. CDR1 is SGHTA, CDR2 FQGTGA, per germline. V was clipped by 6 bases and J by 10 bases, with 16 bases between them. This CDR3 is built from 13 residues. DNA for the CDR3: TGTGCCAGCAGTCTTATTGGCCTGGGGGAGCAGTTCTTC. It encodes CASSLIGLGEQFF. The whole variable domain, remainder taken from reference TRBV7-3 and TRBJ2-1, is GAGVSQTPSNKVTEKGKYVELRCDPISGHTALYWYRQSLGQGPEFLIYFQGTGAADDSGLPNDRFFAVRPEGSVSTLKIQRTERGDSAVYLCASSLIGLGEQFFGPGTRLTVL.